This T cell receptor (beta chain) emerged from a study of blood T cells in healthy people across ages. General observations from the study: With naive T cell percentage, TCR beta diversity showed a strong correlation.

Regarding this clonotype: Its antigen is unidentified.

A sample-barcoded 5' primer and a J-beta primer mix were used in a second PCR of roughly 6 to 11 cycles. TCRdb redid the calling of the 5' RACE reads with MiXCR, one entry per CDR3 protein. There are over 750,000 distinct CDR3 sequences in the sample; around a quarter occur only once, and just under 9.5% lies in the top ten. Total RNA extracted from each sample amounted to at least 5.5 micrograms. This CDR3 is built from 15 residues. The germline CDR1 and CDR2 sequences are SGHTA and FQGNSA. This sample was also put to use in a study of T cells of mothers and their children. As reported in that work: The second PCR used the M1S primer, and this primer added sample barcodes and 2-4 random nucleotides.

Material: blood. The chain recombines TRBV7-2 with TRBJ2-1; a possible D gene is TRBD2 (6 bases). The J call may be in error: the DNA end matches TRBJ2-5 better. The receptor comes from a boy between 10 and 17 years old in good health. CDR3 region: CASSLDWGLSETQYF. The CDR3 DNA follows: TGTGCCAGCAGCTTAGACTGGGGACTTTCGGAGACCCAGTACTTC.